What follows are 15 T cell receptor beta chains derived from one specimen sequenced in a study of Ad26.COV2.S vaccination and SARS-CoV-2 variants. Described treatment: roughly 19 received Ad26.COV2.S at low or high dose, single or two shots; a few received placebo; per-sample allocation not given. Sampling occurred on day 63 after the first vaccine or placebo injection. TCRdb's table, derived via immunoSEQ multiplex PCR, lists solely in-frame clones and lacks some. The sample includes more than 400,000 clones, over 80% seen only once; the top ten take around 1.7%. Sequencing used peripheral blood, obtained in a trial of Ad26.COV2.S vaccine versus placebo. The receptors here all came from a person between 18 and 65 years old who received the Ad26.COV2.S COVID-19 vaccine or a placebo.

The CDR3 sequence is CASSFRLAEYEQYF. The CDR3 DNA reads as TGTGCCAGTAGCTTTCGGCTAGCGGAATACGAGCAGTACTTC. V gene TRBV19 combines with J gene TRBJ2-7; 7 nucleotides align to TRBD2. J lost 4 bases, V lost 6 bases, and 9 bases had no gene match. This CDR3 comprises 14 residues. CDR1 and CDR2 from the germline V gene are LNHDA and SQIVND (reference sequence).

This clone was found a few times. The CDR3 nucleotides read TGCGCCAGCAGCTTCGTACCTCAGAGCCAAGAGACCCAGTACTTC. This sequence encodes CASSFVPQSQETQYF. The chain carries TRBV5-1 and TRBJ2-5; D uncertain. Germline assignment: CDR1 SGHRS and CDR2 YFSETQ. Trimming pared 2 bases from V and 1 base from J, leaving 12 bases between. CDR3 length: 15 residues.

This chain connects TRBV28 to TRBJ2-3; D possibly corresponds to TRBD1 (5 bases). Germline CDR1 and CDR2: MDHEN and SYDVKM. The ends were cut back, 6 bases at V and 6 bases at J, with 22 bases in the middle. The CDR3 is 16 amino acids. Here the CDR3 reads CASSSTAAGSSDTQYF. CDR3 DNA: TGTGCCAGCAGCTCAACCGCGGCAGGGTCATCCGATACGCAGTATTTT.

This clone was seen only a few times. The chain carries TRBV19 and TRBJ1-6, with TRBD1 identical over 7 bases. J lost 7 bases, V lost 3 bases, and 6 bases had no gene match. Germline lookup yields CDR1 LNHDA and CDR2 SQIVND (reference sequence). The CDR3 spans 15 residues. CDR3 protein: CASSISKTGNSPLHF. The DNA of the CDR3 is TGTGCCAGTAGTATTAGTAAGACAGGGAATTCACCCCTCCACTTT.

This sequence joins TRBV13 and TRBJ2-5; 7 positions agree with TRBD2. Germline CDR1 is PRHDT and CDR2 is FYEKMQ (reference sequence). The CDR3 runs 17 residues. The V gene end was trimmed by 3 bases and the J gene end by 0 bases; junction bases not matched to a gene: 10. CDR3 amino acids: CASSFGYMSGDQETQYF. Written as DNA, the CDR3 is TGTGCCAGCAGCTTCGGGTACATGAGCGGGGACCAAGAGACCCAGTACTTC. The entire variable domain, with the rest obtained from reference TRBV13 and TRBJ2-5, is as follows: AAGVIQSPRHLIKEKRETATLKCYPIPRHDTVYWYQQGPGQDPQFLISFYEKMQSDKGSIPDRFSAQQFSDYHSELNMSSLELGDSALYFCASSFGYMSGDQETQYFGPGTRLLVL.

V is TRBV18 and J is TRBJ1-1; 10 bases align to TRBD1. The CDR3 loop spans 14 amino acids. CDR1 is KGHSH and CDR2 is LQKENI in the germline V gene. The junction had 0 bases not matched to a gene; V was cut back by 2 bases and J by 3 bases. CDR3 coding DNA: TGTGCCAGCTCACCAGGGACAGGGGACACTGAAGCTTTCTTT. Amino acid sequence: CASSPGTGDTEAFF.

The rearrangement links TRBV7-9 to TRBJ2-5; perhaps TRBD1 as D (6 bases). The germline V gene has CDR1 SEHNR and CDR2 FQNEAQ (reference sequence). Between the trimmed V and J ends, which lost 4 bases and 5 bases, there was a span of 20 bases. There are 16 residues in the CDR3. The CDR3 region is CASSSRPQGLRETQYF. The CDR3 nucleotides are TGTGCCAGCAGCTCCCGCCCCCAGGGGTTGAGGGAGACCCAGTACTTC. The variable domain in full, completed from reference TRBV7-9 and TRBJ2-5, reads DTGVSQNPRHKITKRGQNVTFRCDPISEHNRLYWYRQTLGQGPEFLTYFQNEAQLEKSRLLSDRFSAERPKGSFSTLEIQRTEQGDSAMYLCASSSRPQGLRETQYFGPGTRLLVL.

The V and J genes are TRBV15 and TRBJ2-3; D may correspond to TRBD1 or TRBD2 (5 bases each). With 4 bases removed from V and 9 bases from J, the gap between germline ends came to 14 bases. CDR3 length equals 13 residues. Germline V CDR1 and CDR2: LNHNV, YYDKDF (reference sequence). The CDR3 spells CATSTKIEGTQYF. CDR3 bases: TGTGCCACCAGCACCAAAATCGAGGGGACGCAGTATTTT. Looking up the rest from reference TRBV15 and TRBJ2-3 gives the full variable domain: DAMVIQNPRYQVTQFGKPVTLSCSQTLNHNVMYWYQQKSSQAPKLLFHYYDKDFNNEADTPDNFQSRRPNTSFCFLDIRSPGLGDTAMYLCATSTKIEGTQYFGPGTRLTVL.

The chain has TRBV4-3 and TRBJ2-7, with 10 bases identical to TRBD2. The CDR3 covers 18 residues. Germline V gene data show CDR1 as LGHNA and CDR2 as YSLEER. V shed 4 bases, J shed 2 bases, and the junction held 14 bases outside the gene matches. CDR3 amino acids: CASSPTPRLAGNAYEQYF. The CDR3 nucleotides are TGCGCCAGCAGCCCGACCCCCCGACTAGCGGGCAACGCCTACGAGCAGTACTTC.

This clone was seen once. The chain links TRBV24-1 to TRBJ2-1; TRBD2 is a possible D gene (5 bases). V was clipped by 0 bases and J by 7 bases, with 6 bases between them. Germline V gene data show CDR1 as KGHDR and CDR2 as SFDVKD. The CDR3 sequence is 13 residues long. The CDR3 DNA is TGTGCCACCAGTGATTTGCCGGGGAATGAGCAGTTCTTC. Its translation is CATSDLPGNEQFF.

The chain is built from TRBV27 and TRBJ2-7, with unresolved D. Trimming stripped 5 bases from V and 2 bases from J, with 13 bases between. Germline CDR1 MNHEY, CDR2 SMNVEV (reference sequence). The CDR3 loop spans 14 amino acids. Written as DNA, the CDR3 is TGTGCCAGCAGTCCAGGACGGGTGGCCTACGAGCAGTACTTC. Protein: CASSPGRVAYEQYF.

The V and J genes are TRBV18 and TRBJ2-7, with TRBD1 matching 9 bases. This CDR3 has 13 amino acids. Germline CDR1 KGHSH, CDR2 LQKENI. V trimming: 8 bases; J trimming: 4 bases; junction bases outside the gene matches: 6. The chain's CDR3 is CASQDGQGYEQYF. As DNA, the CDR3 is TGTGCCAGCCAAGATGGACAGGGGTACGAGCAGTACTTC.

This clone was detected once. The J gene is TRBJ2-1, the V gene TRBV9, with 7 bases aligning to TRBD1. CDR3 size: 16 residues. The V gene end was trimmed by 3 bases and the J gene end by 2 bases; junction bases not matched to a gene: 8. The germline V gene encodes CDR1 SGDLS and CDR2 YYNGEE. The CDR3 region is CASSDPDRLTYNEQFF. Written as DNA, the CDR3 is TGTGCCAGCAGCGACCCGGACAGGTTAACCTACAATGAGCAGTTCTTC.

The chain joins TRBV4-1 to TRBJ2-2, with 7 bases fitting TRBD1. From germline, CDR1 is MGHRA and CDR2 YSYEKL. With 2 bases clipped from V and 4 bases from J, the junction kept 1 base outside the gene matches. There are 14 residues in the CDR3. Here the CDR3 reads CASSQNRGTGELFF. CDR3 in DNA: TGCGCCAGCAGCCAAAACAGGGGCACCGGGGAGCTGTTTTTT.

The CDR3 nucleotides are TGCAGCGTTTTTGGACAGGGGAGGGTCGGGGAGCTGTTTTTT. Translated: CSVFGQGRVGELFF. The V gene is TRBV29-1, the J gene TRBJ2-2, with 9 bases matching TRBD1. This CDR3 is built from 14 residues. Per the germline V gene, CDR1 is SQVTM and CDR2 is ANQGSEA. Losses at the gene ends were 5 bases for V and 7 bases for J; bases not matched to a gene: 8.